The 11 T cell receptor beta chains listed next were all sequenced from one sample in a study of blood T cell repertoires in COVID-19. Here immunoSEQ multiplex PCR was the method, and the copy in TCRdb shows in-frame clones only, minus some. The data show around 220,000 clones, about 84% seen once. Sequenced: PBMCs or T cells enriched from blood (not recorded which). The receptors were gathered from a woman between 40 and 50 years old with acute COVID-19.

The chain couples TRBV6-5 to TRBJ1-6; D gene unclear. This CDR3 contains 15 residues. Germline V gene sequence: CDR1 MNHEY, CDR2 SVGAGI. Trimming removed 6 bases from V and 5 bases from J, with 14 bases in between. The CDR3 coding sequence is TGTGCCAGCAGCCCCGGGGAGACGCATAATTCACCCCTCCACTTT. It is translated as CASSPGETHNSPLHF.

This clone was seen once. The CDR3 region has the DNA TGTGCCAGCAGTGACTCAGGAGGAGGGGAAAAACTGTTTTTT. It is translated as CASSDSGGGEKLFF. The chain has TRBV6-4 and TRBJ1-4, with D hard to call. Germline V gene lookup returns CDR1 MRHNA and CDR2 SNTAGT. The CDR3 runs 14 residues. V was shortened by 0 bases and J by 8 bases, with 10 bases between the two germline ends.

The chain is built from TRBV12-3 or TRBV12-4 and TRBJ1-6, with 9 bases aligning to TRBD1. The V gene end was trimmed by 8 bases and the J gene end by 9 bases; junction bases not matched to a gene: 5. This CDR3 spans 13 amino acids. As DNA, the CDR3 is TGTGCCAGCCGAGGACAGGGGCCTTCACCCCTCCACTTT. Translated, it gives CASRGQGPSPLHF.

This rearrangement joins TRBV18 to TRBJ2-1, with 11 bases that match TRBD2. CDR3 length: 18 residues. Trimming at V came to 4 bases and at J to 4 bases, leaving 12 bases not matched to a gene. Germline V gene data show CDR1 as KGHSH and CDR2 as LQKENI. This CDR3 is CASSRDPGLAVLYNEQFF. CDR3 coding DNA: TGTGCCAGCTCACGGGACCCGGGACTAGCGGTTTTGTACAATGAGCAGTTCTTC.

The chain couples TRBV5-8 to TRBJ1-5; D is ambiguous. This CDR3 is built from 14 residues. Germline CDR1 reads SGHTS; CDR2 reads YDEGEE. Trimming cost V 1 base and J 4 bases, with 9 bases left between them. The CDR3 bases are TGTGCCAGCAGCTTGAATGGCGGTAATCAGCCCCAGCATTTT. Residues: CASSLNGGNQPQHF. The whole variable domain, remainder taken from reference TRBV5-8 and TRBJ1-5, is EAGVTQSPTHLIKTRGQQATLRCSPISGHTSVYWYQQALGLGLQFLLWYDEGEERNRGNFPPRFSGRQFPNYSSELNVNALELEDSALYLCASSLNGGNQPQHFGDGTRLSIL.

The chain carries TRBV4-1 and TRBJ2-2, with 11 bases aligning to TRBD2. Germline CDR1 is MGHRA and CDR2 is YSYEKL. CDR3 length equals 17 residues. V lost 3 bases, J lost 3 bases, and 6 bases stayed unmatched. The CDR3, as DNA: TGCGCCAGCAGCCATCATAGCGGGAGGGCCGACACCGGGGAGCTGTTTTTT. As protein: CASSHHSGRADTGELFF.

The chain uses TRBV28 and TRBJ2-3; D might be TRBD1 (5 bases). CDR3 length: 15 residues. Trimming took off 5 bases at V and 0 bases at J, with 12 bases between the two ends. Per germline, CDR1 MDHEN and CDR2 SYDVKM. CDR3 coding DNA: TGTGCCAGCAGTCCTCTAGGGGATAGCACAGATACGCAGTATTTT. It encodes CASSPLGDSTDTQYF.

The rearrangement joins TRBV30 to TRBJ1-5, with 9 bases aligning to TRBD1. The ends lost 3 bases at V and 5 bases at J; junction bases unmatched: 5. Germline V CDR1 and CDR2: GTSNPN, SVGIG (reference sequence). CDR3 length: 14 residues. The chain's CDR3 is CAWSPTGGDQPQHF. DNA for the CDR3: TGTGCCTGGAGCCCTACAGGGGGCGATCAGCCCCAGCATTTT. The whole variable domain, remainder taken from reference TRBV30 and TRBJ1-5, is SQTIHQWPATLVQPVGSPLSLECTVEGTSNPNLYWYRQAAGRGLQLLFYSVGIGQISSEVPQNLSASRPQDRQFILSSKKLLLSDSGFYLCAWSPTGGDQPQHFGDGTRLSIL.

The gene calls are TRBV2 and TRBJ1-1, with D possibly TRBD1 on 6 matching bases. Germline CDR1 SNHLY, CDR2 FYNNEI. The V gene lost 3 bases and the J gene lost 3 bases, with 11 bases spanning the gap. This CDR3 has 14 residues. The CDR3 here is CASSDRGGDTEAFF. CDR3 nucleotides: TGTGCCAGCAGTGACAGGGGTGGAGACACTGAAGCTTTCTTT.

The chain uses TRBV28 and TRBJ1-1, with 7 bases lining up with TRBD1. After removal of 5 bases from V and 9 bases from J, the junction contained 12 bases not matched to a gene. The CDR3 loop spans 14 amino acids. Germline V gene lookup returns CDR1 MDHEN and CDR2 SYDVKM. DNA for the CDR3: TGTGCCAGCAGTCCTCCGATACAGGGGCCTCAAGCTTTCTTT. Translated: CASSPPIQGPQAFF.

The chain uses TRBV28 and TRBJ1-5; TRBD1 aligns across 9 bases. The length of the CDR3 is 18 residues. Germline V gives CDR1 MDHEN, CDR2 SYDVKM. V shed 3 bases and J 6 bases; nucleotides not matched to a gene: 15. The CDR3 DNA reads TGTGCCAGCAGTTTTGGGTTCGGGGACAGGGTAGTTTTTCAGCCCCAGCATTTT. This gives the protein CASSFGFGDRVVFQPQHF.